The 12 T cell receptor beta chains below all came from one sample that was sequenced in a study of early T cells in non-severe SARS-CoV-2 infection. TCRdb re-derived calls from the 5' RACE reads in MiXCR, one entry per CDR3 protein. The data contain about 53,000 distinct CDR3 sequences, roughly 12% of them seen just once; the ten biggest clones take up approximately 2.5%. The material sequenced was whole blood, taken at baseline. The receptors come from an adult who was a healthcare worker with PCR-confirmed SARS-CoV-2 infection or an uninfected control (not recorded which).

This clonotype showed up many times. The chain employs TRBV29-1 and TRBJ1-2; D gene ambiguous. Trimming left V 6 bases short and J 8 bases short, with 16 bases between. Per germline, CDR1 SQVTM and CDR2 ANQGSEA. The CDR3 sequence is 12 residues long. The CDR3 reads CSVASFKGGYTF. The DNA of the CDR3 is TGCAGCGTCGCTTCCTTCAAAGGGGGCTACACCTTC. The full variable domain, rest sourced from reference TRBV29-1 and TRBJ1-2, is SAVISQKPSRDICQRGTSLTIQCQVDSQVTMMFWYRQQPGQSLTLIATANQGSEATYESGFVIDKFPISRPNLTFSTLTVSNMSPEDSSIYLCSVASFKGGYTFGSGTRLTVV.

V gene TRBV29-1 combines with J gene TRBJ1-2, with 8 bases matching TRBD1. The J segment lost 4 bases and the V segment lost 4 bases, leaving 5 bases of the junction unmatched. CDR1 is SQVTM, CDR2 ANQGSEA, per germline. The CDR3 consists of 13 residues. CDR3 amino acids: CSVGDRGGYGYTF. The CDR3 DNA is TGCAGCGTTGGTGACAGGGGCGGCTATGGCTACACCTTC.

V gene TRBV19 combines with J gene TRBJ2-3; TRBD2 matches 8 bases. The CDR3 runs 15 residues. With 5 bases clipped from V and 1 base from J, the junction kept 5 bases outside the gene matches. CDR1 and CDR2 (germline): LNHDA, SQIVND (reference sequence). The CDR3 loop is CASSQGLEGTDTQYF. DNA of the CDR3: TGTGCCAGTAGTCAGGGACTAGAGGGCACAGATACGCAGTATTTT. The variable domain in full, completed from reference TRBV19 and TRBJ2-3, reads DGGITQSPKYLFRKEGQNVTLSCEQNLNHDAMYWYRQDPGQGLRLIYYSQIVNDFQKGDIAEGYSVSREKKESFPLTVTSAQKNPTAFYLCASSQGLEGTDTQYFGPGTRLTVL.

This clonotype was counted only a few times. J is TRBJ2-3 and V is TRBV4-2; no definite D call. CDR3 length equals 12 residues. CDR1 is LGHNA and CDR2 is YNFKEQ in the germline V gene. V was pared by 3 bases and J by 5 bases, with 6 bases between. The CDR3 region has the DNA TGTGCCAGCAGCCAGACGAAAGATACGCAGTATTTT. Translating it yields CASSQTKDTQYF.

This clonotype has ten or more counts. V and J are TRBV5-5 and TRBJ1-1; D uncertain. The CDR3 loop spans 12 amino acids. The germline CDR1 and CDR2 sequences are SGHKS and YYEKEE (reference sequence). The V end lost 4 bases, the J end lost 3 bases, and 7 bases lay between the germline ends. The chain's CDR3 is CASSLADTEAFF. CDR3 sequence (DNA): TGTGCCAGCAGCCTGGCGGACACTGAAGCTTTCTTT. Supplemented by reference TRBV5-5 and TRBJ1-1, the full variable domain reads DAGVTQSPTHLIKTRGQQVTLRCSPISGHKSVSWYQQVLGQGPQFIFQYYEKEERGRGNFPDRFSARQFPNYSSELNVNALLLGDSALYLCASSLADTEAFFGQGTRLTVV.

This rearrangement joins TRBV5-4 to TRBJ1-1, with TRBD1 matching 9 bases. In germline, CDR1 is SGHNT, CDR2 YYREEE (reference sequence). CDR3 length: 16 amino acids. J lost 3 bases, V lost 0 bases, and 6 bases had no gene match. The CDR3 coding sequence is TGTGCCAGCAGCTTGGGACAGGGGGTTTCTCACACTGAAGCTTTCTTT. Protein: CASSLGQGVSHTEAFF.

This clonotype was counted at least ten times. V is TRBV7-2 and J is TRBJ2-7; 7 bases match TRBD1. The V segment lost 5 bases and the J segment 2 bases; nucleotides outside the gene matches: 9. The germline CDR1 and CDR2 sequences are SGHTA and FQGNSA. This CDR3 contains 15 residues. The CDR3 here is CASSATRTGTYEQYF. For the CDR3, the DNA is TGTGCCAGCAGCGCCACCCGGACAGGTACCTACGAGCAGTACTTC.

This clonotype was found many times. The V and J genes are TRBV7-9 and TRBJ2-7; maybe TRBD1 (6 bases). Per germline, CDR1 SEHNR and CDR2 FQNEAQ (reference sequence). The CDR3 covers 14 residues. The V gene lost 2 bases and the J gene lost 2 bases, with 10 bases spanning the gap. As DNA, the CDR3 is TGTGCCAGCAGCTTACCACAGGGCCCCTACGAGCAGTACTTC. It is translated as CASSLPQGPYEQYF.

This clonotype was seen a handful of times. This chain links TRBV20-1 with TRBJ2-2; 8 bases match TRBD1. The CDR3 totals 14 residues. Germline V lookup: CDR1 DFQATT, CDR2 SNEGSKA (reference sequence). V lost 5 bases, J lost 6 bases, and 8 bases stayed unmatched. CDR3 sequence: CSALSQGAAGELFF. In DNA form, the CDR3 reads TGCAGTGCTCTTAGCCAGGGGGCCGCCGGGGAGCTGTTTTTT.

The V call is TRBV7-6, the J call TRBJ2-5, with D perhaps assigned TRBD1 or TRBD2 (5 bases each). The germline V gene has CDR1 SGHVS and CDR2 FNYEAQ. The length of the CDR3 is 15 residues. Trimming removed 6 bases from V and 5 bases from J, with 19 bases in between. CDR3 nucleotide sequence: TGTGCCAGCAGGGATGGGACCGCCCCTGCGGAGACCCAGTACTTC. As protein: CASRDGTAPAETQYF.

The V gene is TRBV6-5, the J gene TRBJ2-7; 11 bases match TRBD2. The CDR3 runs 15 residues. The V gene's germline CDR1 is MNHEY and CDR2 SVGAGI. Trimming took 5 bases from V and 5 from J; bases not matched to a gene: 8. The CDR3 sequence is CASSVSGRARNEQYF. The CDR3 region has the DNA TGTGCCAGCAGTGTTAGCGGGAGGGCCAGGAACGAGCAGTACTTC.

In this sample, this clonotype turned up once. V is TRBV5-6 and J is TRBJ2-7, with D possibly matching TRBD1 (6 bases). CDR3 size: 12 residues. Trimming took 3 bases from V and 12 from J, leaving 16 bases between them. CDR1 is SGHDT, CDR2 YYEEEE, per germline. This chain's CDR3 is CASSSGTQSGYF. DNA of the CDR3: TGTGCCAGCAGCTCCGGGACACAAAGTGGGTACTTC.